This note documents a single T cell receptor beta chain sequence. This entry comes from a study of blood T cell repertoires in COVID-19. About the study: Nucleic acid was either cDNA or gDNA, and it came from T cells, B-cell-depleted T cells, or PBMCs.

V gave up 6 bases and J gave up 6 bases, with 19 bases separating them. There are 15 residues in the CDR3. Germline assignment: CDR1 SNHLY and CDR2 FYNNEI. Assay used: immunoSEQ multiplex PCR; TCRdb lists only in-frame clones, some missing. Of some 200,000 clones listed, about nine tenths were seen once; the top ten hold roughly 2.5%. Participants were aged about 18 to 89 years from around 26 US areas. Cohorts were assigned according to the clinical history that participants reported. Cohort 3 recovery required two negative PCRs, clearance, or symptom resolution. The sequenced sample was PBMCs or T cells enriched from blood (not recorded which). The clonotype was recovered from a woman under 40 who had recovered from COVID-19. This chain joins TRBV2 and TRBJ2-3, with TRBD1 as a possible D gene (5 bases). CDR3 loop: CASRNRPPPQDTQYF. CDR3 DNA: TGTGCCAGCAGGAACAGGCCACCACCACAGGATACGCAGTATTTT.